Included here is one TCR beta chain sequence, with context. The sample originates from a study of OX40 agonist ivuxolimab in advanced cancers. Produced via immunoSEQ multiplex PCR; TCRdb's table is partial and in-frame only. The sample includes 99,000 or so clones, 91% of them seen just once. In germline, CDR1 is SEHNR, CDR2 FQNEAQ (reference sequence). V shed 2 bases, J shed 5 bases, and the junction held 4 bases outside the gene matches. The CDR3 consists of 15 residues. This sequence originates from an adult with an advanced solid tumor such as melanoma, head and neck, liver or kidney cancer. This chain connects TRBV7-9 to TRBJ1-4; 8 bases are a match to TRBD1. This material consisted of CD4+ or CD8+ T cells sorted from blood, taken in a trial of the OX40 agonist ivuxolimab. In DNA form, the CDR3 reads TGTGCCAGCAGCTTAAGGACAGGGATGAATGAAAAACTGTTTTTT. It specifies CASSLRTGMNEKLFF.